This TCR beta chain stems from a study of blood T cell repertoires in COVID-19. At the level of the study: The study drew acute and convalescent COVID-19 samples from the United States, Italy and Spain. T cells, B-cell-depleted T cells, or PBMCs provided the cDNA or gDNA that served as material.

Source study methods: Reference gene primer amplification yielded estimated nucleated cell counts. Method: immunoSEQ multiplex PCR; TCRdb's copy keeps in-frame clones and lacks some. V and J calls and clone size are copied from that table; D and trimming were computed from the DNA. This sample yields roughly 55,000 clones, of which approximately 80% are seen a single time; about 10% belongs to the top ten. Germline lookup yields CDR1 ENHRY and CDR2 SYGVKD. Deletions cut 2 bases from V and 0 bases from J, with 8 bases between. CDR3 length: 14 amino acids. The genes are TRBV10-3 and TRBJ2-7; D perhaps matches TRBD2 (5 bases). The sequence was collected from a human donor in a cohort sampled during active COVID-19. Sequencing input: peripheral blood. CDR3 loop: CAISEARGSYEQYF. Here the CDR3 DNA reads TGTGCCATCAGTGAGGCACGGGGCTCCTACGAGCAGTACTTC.